This T cell receptor (beta chain) originates from a study of cytomegalovirus exposure and HLA in healthy donors. V lost 3 bases and J lost 3, with 8 bases in between. This CDR3 has 13 residues. CDR1 is LNHDA and CDR2 is SQIVND in the germline V gene (reference sequence). The PCR had 60 Vbeta and 13 Jbeta primers. Sequencing used immunoSEQ multiplex PCR; TCRdb keeps in-frame clones, though not all of them. The sample records about 190,000 clones, around 87% being singletons. Sequences were obtained from PBMCs. This chain connects TRBV19 to TRBJ1-2, with a weak D call TRBD1 (5 bases). The sequence derives from a young man in good health and CMV-seronegative. CDR3 amino acids: CASSIQGDYGYTF. CDR3 coding DNA: TGTGCCAGTAGTATCCAAGGGGACTATGGCTACACCTTC.